This T cell receptor beta chain was retrieved from a study of blood T cells in healthy people across ages. Notes on the study in general: The study could not conclusively compare naive and antigen-experienced cells, given its unsorted PBMCs.

This clonotype was counted between two and nine times. Its antigen is currently unknown. Germline values: CDR1 LGHNA, CDR2 YSLEER. The CDR3 runs to 15 residues. Trimming pared 0 bases from V and 3 bases from J, leaving 12 bases between. The second PCR ran about 6 to 11 cycles with a sample-barcoded 5' primer and J-beta primers. In TCRdb, the 5' RACE reads were re-called with MiXCR into one record per CDR3 protein. In the table there are fewer than 2 million distinct CDR3 sequences, around 42% of which are singletons. Sequencing input: blood. The gene calls are TRBV4-3 and TRBJ2-7; maybe TRBD2 (5 bases). The TCR originated in a human donor in good health. The CDR3 region is CASSQEVPRDYEQYF. In DNA form, the CDR3 reads TGCGCCAGCAGCCAAGAGGTCCCGAGGGACTACGAGCAGTACTTC.